The clone carrying this T cell receptor beta chain occurred a few times. Its matching antigen is unknown. Using RNA template, CDR3s of TCR alpha and beta were amplified with iRepertoire arm-PCR. TCRdb re-analysed the multiplex PCR reads in MiXCR, keeping a single row per CDR3 protein. The sample has a few hundred thousand distinct CDR3 sequences, approximately 42% seen once. The record originates from a study of glioma-infiltrating T cells. Study-wide points: A blood CDR3 motif signature was depleted in highly divergent patients.

CDR1 ENHRY and CDR2 SYGVKD come from the germline V gene. Trimming shortened V by 6 bases and J by 2 bases, and 11 bases separated the two germline ends. The length of the CDR3 is 13 residues. The source material was glioma tissue, nonneoplastic brain tissue, or PBMCs (not recorded which). This chain links TRBV10-3 with TRBJ2-7; D is perhaps TRBD1 or TRBD2 (5 bases each). The TCR comes from a human donor with low-grade glioma or glioblastoma, undergoing nonglioma brain surgery, or in good health (not recorded which). In DNA form, the CDR3 reads TGTGCCATCAGAGGGACGGAGCCCTACGAGCAGTACTTC. The encoded protein is CAIRGTEPYEQYF.